The 9 T cell receptor beta chains listed next were all sequenced from one sample in a study of shared clonotypes between healthy human individuals. TCRdb's copy holds only in-frame clones and misses some; the assay was immunoSEQ multiplex PCR. The repertoire consists of approximately 1.1 million clones, with approximately 80% occurring once and the leading ten covering approximately 0.56%. The sequenced sample consisted of memory CD4+ T cells from PBMCs. The subset: CD45RA-negative fraction. The receptors here all came from a man between 18 and 29 years old in good health. Some clones in this sample may be carry-over from other donors' samples.

This clone was counted a few times. CDR3 sequence: CASSRDTGIQYF. Written as DNA, the CDR3 is TGTGCCAGCAGCAGGGACACAGGCATTCAGTACTTC. This chain joins TRBV7-9 and TRBJ2-4; D is possibly TRBD1 (6 bases). Germline CDR1 is SEHNR and CDR2 is FQNEAQ (reference sequence). Between the trimmed V and J ends, which lost 5 bases and 9 bases, there was a span of 11 bases. The CDR3 is made up of 12 amino acids.

This chain links TRBV5-6 with TRBJ2-2; tentative D call: TRBD2 (6 bases). V gave up 0 bases and J gave up 6 bases, with 12 bases separating them. Germline V gene lookup returns CDR1 SGHDT and CDR2 YYEEEE. There are 15 residues in the CDR3. The CDR3 protein is CASSLGHPGAGELFF. As DNA, the CDR3 is TGTGCCAGCAGCTTGGGACACCCGGGAGCCGGGGAGCTGTTTTTT.

The J gene is TRBJ2-3, the V gene TRBV12-5; no definite D call. CDR1 LGHNT and CDR2 FRNRAP come from the germline V gene. Trimming cost V 4 bases and J 4 bases, with 12 bases left between them. The CDR3 consists of 14 residues. CDR3 protein: CASGSPDGSDTQYF. As DNA, the CDR3 is TGTGCTAGTGGTTCCCCCGACGGGTCAGATACGCAGTATTTT.

Notes on this clone: At one end, the junction sequence differs from germline, possibly due to a read error. Within the sample, other DNA sequences also encode this same CDR3. CDR3 protein: CASSVDRGETQYF. Written as DNA, the CDR3 is TGTGCCAGCAGTGTAGACAGGGGTGAGACCCAGTACTTC. The chain recombines TRBV9 with TRBJ2-5, with 8 bases lining up with TRBD1. Germline V gene sequence: CDR1 SGDLS, CDR2 YYNGEE. CDR3 length: 13 residues.

The gene calls are TRBV7-2 and TRBJ2-2, with D unclear. The CDR3 is 15 residues long. Germline V gene lookup returns CDR1 SGHTA and CDR2 FQGNSA. V gave up 5 bases and J gave up 5 bases, with 15 bases separating them. The CDR3 loop is CASSAPHPGTGELFF. The DNA of the CDR3 is TGTGCCAGCAGCGCACCACACCCCGGGACCGGGGAGCTGTTTTTT.

To note about this clone: The identical CDR3 is also encoded by other nucleotide sequences in the sample. The CDR3 loop reads CASSLQQMNTEAFF. CDR3 in DNA: TGTGCCAGCAGTTTACAGCAAATGAACACTGAAGCTTTCTTT. The rearrangement joins TRBV28 to TRBJ1-1; D call uncertain. The CDR3 spans 14 residues. Germline V lookup: CDR1 MDHEN, CDR2 SYDVKM. Trimming cost V 2 bases and J 0 bases, with 7 bases left between them.

This clone has a single count. The rearrangement uses TRBV28 and TRBJ1-2; D unresolved. Germline CDR1 is MDHEN and CDR2 is SYDVKM. This CDR3 is built from 14 residues. V was clipped by 6 bases and J by 2 bases, with 13 bases between them. As DNA, the CDR3 is TGTGCCAGCAGAGACTCAAGATCGAACTATGGCTACACCTTC. Protein: CASRDSRSNYGYTF.

The chain couples TRBV21-1 to TRBJ2-7; the D call TRBD2 from the table was never checked on the DNA. TRBV21-1 constitutes a pseudogene. This CDR3 region has 19 residues. CDR3 in amino acids: CASSKDLGTSGRTTYEQYF. The CDR3 nucleotides are TGTGCCAGCAGCAAAGACTTGGGGACTAGCGGGAGGACCACCTACGAGCAGTACTTC.

The CDR3 reads CASSGAVYGYTF. The CDR3 bases are TGTGCCAGCAGCGGGGCGGTATATGGCTACACCTTC. The rearrangement uses TRBV7-2 and TRBJ1-2; TRBD1 is a possible D gene (5 bases). V lost 5 bases and J 5 bases, leaving 9 bases between the germline ends. Germline CDR1 SGHTA, CDR2 FQGNSA. The CDR3 sequence is 12 residues long.